This paragraph reports one T cell receptor beta chain. Clones were sequenced by immunoSEQ multiplex PCR, and TCRdb holds only the in-frame ones, with some missing. This sample carries tens of thousands of clones, around four fifths of them seen once, and the ten largest clones take 8.5% to 10%. The record originates from a study of blood T cell repertoires in COVID-19. Overall study: Samples came from the United States, Italy and Spain, spanning acute and convalescent COVID-19. The analysed material was cDNA or gDNA that came from T cells, B-cell-depleted T cells, or PBMCs.

The V gene end was trimmed by 4 bases and the J gene end by 11 bases; junction bases not matched to a gene: 14. The CDR3 length is 15 residues. Germline CDR1 MNHNY, CDR2 SVGAGI (reference sequence). Sequences were obtained from peripheral blood. The TCR was taken from a human donor in a cohort sampled during active COVID-19. The chain uses TRBV6-6 and TRBJ1-1; 9 nucleotides align to TRBD1. The CDR3 nucleotides read TGTGCCAGCAGTTTATCCGGGACAGGGTCGATGGGGGCTTTCTTT. Translated, it gives CASSLSGTGSMGAFF.